This T cell receptor beta chain was profiled in a study of blood T cell repertoires in COVID-19. Across the study: Specimens from acute and convalescent COVID-19 originated in the United States, Italy and Spain.

Trimming took 8 bases from V and 2 from J, leaving 25 bases between them. In germline, CDR1 is WSHSY, CDR2 SAAADI. The CDR3 length is 17 residues. Enrollment of patients from Seattle took place during active infection, with longitudinal follow-up. Assay used: immunoSEQ multiplex PCR; TCRdb lists only in-frame clones, some missing. Of 250,000 to 300,000 clones detected, approximately 87% appear once; the ten largest clones hold roughly 12%. In its sample, this clone was seen once. V usage is TRBV10-2 and J usage is TRBJ2-7; the D gene is possibly TRBD1 (5 bases). This TCR came from a woman in her thirties with COVID-19, enrolled during active disease. Sequencing was done on a sample of peripheral blood. The DNA of the CDR3 is TGCGCCAGCCGGGTGGGGTCATCCGGAATAGGGGCCTACGAGCAGTACTTC. Protein product: CASRVGSSGIGAYEQYF.